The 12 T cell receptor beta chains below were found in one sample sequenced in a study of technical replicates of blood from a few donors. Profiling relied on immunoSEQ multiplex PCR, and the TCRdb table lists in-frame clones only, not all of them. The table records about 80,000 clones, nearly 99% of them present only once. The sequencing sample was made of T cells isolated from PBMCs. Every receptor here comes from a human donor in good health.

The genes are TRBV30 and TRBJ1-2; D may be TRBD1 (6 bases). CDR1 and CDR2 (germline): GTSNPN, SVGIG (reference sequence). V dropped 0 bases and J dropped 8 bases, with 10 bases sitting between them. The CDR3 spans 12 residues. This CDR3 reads CAWSVIQGGYTF. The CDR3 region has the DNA TGTGCCTGGAGTGTTATACAGGGCGGCTACACCTTC.

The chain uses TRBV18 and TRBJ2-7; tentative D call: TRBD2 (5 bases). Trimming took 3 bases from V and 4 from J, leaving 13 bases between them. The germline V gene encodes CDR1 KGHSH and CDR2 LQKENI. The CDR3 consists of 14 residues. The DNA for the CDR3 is TGTGCCAGCTCACCGGACGTCGGGATATACGAGCAGTACTTC. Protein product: CASSPDVGIYEQYF.

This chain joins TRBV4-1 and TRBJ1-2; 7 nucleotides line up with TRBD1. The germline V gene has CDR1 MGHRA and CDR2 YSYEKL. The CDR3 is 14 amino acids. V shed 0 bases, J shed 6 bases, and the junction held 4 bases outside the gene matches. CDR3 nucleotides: TGCGCCAGCAGCCAAGACGAACAGGGGAATGGCTACACCTTC. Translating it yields CASSQDEQGNGYTF.

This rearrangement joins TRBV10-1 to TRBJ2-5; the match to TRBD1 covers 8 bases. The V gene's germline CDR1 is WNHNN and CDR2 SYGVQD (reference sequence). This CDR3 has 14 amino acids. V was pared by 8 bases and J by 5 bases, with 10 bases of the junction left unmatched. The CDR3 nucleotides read TGCGCCAGCTCCGGCCAGACAGGGGACGAGACCCAGTACTTC. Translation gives CASSGQTGDETQYF.

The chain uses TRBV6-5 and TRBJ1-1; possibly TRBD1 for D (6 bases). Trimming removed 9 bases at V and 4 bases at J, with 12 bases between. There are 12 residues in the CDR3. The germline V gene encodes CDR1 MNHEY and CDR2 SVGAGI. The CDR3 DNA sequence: TGTGCCAGTTTACAGGGTGGCACTGAAGCTTTCTTT. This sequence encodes CASLQGGTEAFF.

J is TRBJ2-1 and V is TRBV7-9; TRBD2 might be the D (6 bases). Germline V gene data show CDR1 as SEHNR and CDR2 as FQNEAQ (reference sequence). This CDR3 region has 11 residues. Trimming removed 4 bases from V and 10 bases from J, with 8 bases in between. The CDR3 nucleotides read TGTGCCAGCAGCTACGGGAGCGAGCAGTTCTTC. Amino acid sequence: CASSYGSEQFF.

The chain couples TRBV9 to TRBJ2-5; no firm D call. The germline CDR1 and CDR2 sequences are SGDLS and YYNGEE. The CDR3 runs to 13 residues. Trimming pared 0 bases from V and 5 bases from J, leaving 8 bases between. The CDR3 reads CASSVAGDETQYF. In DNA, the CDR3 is TGTGCCAGCAGCGTAGCCGGAGATGAGACCCAGTACTTC.

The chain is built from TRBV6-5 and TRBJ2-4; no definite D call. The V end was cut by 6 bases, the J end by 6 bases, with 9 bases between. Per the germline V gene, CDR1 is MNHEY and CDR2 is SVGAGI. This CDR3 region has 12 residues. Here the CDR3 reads CASSPDLNIQYF. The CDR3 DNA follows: TGTGCCAGCAGCCCCGACTTAAACATTCAGTACTTC.

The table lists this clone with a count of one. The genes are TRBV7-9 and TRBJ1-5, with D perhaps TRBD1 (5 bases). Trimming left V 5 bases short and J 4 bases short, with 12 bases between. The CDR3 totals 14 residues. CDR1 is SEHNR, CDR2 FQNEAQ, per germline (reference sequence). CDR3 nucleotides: TGTGCCAGCAGCCGGCTACAGGTGAATCAGCCCCAGCATTTT. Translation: CASSRLQVNQPQHF. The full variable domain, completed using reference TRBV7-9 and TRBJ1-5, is DTGVSQNPRHKITKRGQNVTFRCDPISEHNRLYWYRQTLGQGPEFLTYFQNEAQLEKSRLLSDRFSAERPKGSFSTLEIQRTEQGDSAMYLCASSRLQVNQPQHFGDGTRLSIL.

Here the CDR3 reads CASSPAGTYEQYF. The CDR3 DNA reads as TGTGCCAGCAGCCCAGCGGGTACCTACGAGCAGTACTTC. V is TRBV7-9 and J is TRBJ2-7; maybe TRBD2 (6 bases). V lost 5 bases and J 2 bases, leaving 10 bases between the germline ends. The CDR3 length is 13 residues. Germline V gene lookup returns CDR1 SEHNR and CDR2 FQNEAQ (reference sequence).

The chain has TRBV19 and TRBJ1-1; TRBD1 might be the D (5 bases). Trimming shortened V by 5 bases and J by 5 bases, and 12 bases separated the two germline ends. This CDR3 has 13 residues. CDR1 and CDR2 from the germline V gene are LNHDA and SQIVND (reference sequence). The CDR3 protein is CASSADGGTEAFF. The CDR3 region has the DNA TGTGCCAGTAGTGCGGACGGGGGAACTGAAGCTTTCTTT.

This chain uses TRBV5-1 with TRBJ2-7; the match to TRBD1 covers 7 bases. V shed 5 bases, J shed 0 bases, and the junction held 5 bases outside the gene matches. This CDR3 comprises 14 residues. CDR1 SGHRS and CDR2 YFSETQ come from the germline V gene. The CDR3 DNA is TGCGCCAGCAGAAAGACAGGGATCTCCTACGAGCAGTACTTC. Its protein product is CASRKTGISYEQYF.